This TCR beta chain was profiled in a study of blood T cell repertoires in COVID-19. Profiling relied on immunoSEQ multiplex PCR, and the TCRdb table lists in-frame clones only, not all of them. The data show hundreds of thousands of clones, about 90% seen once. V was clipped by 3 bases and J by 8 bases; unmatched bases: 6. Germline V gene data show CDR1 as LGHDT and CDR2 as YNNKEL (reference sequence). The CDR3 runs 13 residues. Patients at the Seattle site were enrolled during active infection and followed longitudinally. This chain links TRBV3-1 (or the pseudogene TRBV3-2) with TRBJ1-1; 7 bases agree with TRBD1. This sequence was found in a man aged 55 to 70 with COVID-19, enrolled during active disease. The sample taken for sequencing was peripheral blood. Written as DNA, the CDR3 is TGTGCCAGCAGCCAGACCCGGACAGGAGAAGCTTTCTTT. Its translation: CASSQTRTGEAFF.